This T cell receptor beta chain comes out of a study of neurological immune-mediated disorders. Study results and caveats: Sharing of CDR3 amino acid sequences among expanded clones across subjects was absent, suggesting private repertoires in all groups.

This clonotype was observed a handful of times. The target antigen is unknown. The time point: longitudinal time-point 3. The unsorted libraries originated from 2 million PBMCs that had been stored at -80 C. Template-switch 5'RACE cDNA synthesis added a 10-nucleotide unique molecular identifier. Using its own MiXCR run on the 5' RACE reads, TCRdb lists one record per CDR3 protein. This sample yields 93,000 or so distinct CDR3 sequences, of which under 14% are seen a single time; approximately 3.4% belongs to the top ten. Germline V gives CDR1 SGHRS, CDR2 YFSETQ. The ends were cut back, 2 bases at V and 3 bases at J, with 15 bases in the middle. The CDR3 totals 15 residues.

This TCR was recovered from a female donor with HTLV-1-associated myelopathy (HAM/TSP). J is TRBJ2-7 and V is TRBV5-1; D ambiguous. The specimen was PBMCs. The CDR3 loop reads CASSLEGKGFYEQYF. CDR3 DNA: TGCGCCAGCAGCTTAGAAGGGAAGGGATTCTACGAGCAGTACTTC.